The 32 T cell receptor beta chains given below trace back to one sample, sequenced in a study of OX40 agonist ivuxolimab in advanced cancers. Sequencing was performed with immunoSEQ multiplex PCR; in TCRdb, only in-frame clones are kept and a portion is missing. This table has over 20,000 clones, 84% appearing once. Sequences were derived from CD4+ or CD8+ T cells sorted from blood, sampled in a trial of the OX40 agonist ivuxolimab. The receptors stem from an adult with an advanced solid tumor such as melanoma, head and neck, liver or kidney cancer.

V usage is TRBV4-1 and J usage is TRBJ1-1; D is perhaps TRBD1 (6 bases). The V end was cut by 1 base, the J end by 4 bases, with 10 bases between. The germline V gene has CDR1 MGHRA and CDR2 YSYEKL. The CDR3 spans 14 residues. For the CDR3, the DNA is TGCGCCAGCAGCCAAGGAGGACAGATCACTGAAGCTTTCTTT. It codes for CASSQGGQITEAFF.

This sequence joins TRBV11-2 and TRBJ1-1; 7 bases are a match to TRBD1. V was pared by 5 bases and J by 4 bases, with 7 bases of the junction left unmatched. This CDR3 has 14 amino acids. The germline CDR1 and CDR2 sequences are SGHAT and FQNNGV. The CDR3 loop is CASSRGGAATEAFF. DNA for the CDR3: TGTGCCAGCAGCAGAGGGGGCGCGGCCACTGAAGCTTTCTTT.

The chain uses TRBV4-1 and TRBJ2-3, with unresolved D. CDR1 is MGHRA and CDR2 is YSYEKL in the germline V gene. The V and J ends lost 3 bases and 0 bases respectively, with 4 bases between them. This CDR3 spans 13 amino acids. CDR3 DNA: TGCGCCAGCAGCCATCCGAGCACAGATACGCAGTATTTT. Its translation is CASSHPSTDTQYF.

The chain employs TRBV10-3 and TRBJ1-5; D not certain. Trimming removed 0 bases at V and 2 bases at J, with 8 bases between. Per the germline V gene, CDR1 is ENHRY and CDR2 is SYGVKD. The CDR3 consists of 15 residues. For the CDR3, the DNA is TGTGCCATCAGTGAGTCAGGAACAGGCAATCAGCCCCAGCATTTT. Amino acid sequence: CAISESGTGNQPQHF.

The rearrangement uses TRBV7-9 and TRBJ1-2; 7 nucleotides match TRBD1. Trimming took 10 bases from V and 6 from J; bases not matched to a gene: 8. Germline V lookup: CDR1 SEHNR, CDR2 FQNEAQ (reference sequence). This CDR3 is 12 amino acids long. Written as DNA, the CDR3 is TGTGCCACAGGGACAGTCGGGAATGGCTACACCTTC. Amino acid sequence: CATGTVGNGYTF.

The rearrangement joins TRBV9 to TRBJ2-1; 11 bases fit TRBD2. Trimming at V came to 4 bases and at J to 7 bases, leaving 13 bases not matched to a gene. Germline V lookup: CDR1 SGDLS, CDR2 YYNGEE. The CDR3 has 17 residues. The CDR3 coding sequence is TGTGCCAGCAGCCCCGAACTAGCGGGGGCTTTAAGGAATGAGCAGTTCTTC. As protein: CASSPELAGALRNEQFF.

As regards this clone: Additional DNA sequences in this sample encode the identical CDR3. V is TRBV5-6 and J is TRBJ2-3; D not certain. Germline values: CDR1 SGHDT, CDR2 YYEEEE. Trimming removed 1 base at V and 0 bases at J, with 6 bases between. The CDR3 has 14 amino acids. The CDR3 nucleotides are TGTGCCAGCAGCTTGTGGCGGAGCACAGATACGCAGTATTTT. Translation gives CASSLWRSTDTQYF.

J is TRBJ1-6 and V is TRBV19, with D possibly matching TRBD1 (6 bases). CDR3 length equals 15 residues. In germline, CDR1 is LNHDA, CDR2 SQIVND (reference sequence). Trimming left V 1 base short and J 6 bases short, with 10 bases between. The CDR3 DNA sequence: TGTGCCAGTAGTATAGTCAGAGGGGGTAATTCACCCCTCCACTTT. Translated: CASSIVRGGNSPLHF.

The CDR3 is CASSLGRETQYF. In DNA, the CDR3 is TGTGCCAGCAGCTTAGGTCGGGAGACCCAGTACTTC. The J gene is TRBJ2-5, the V gene TRBV7-9; D ambiguous. Between the trimmed V and J ends, which lost 1 base and 5 bases, there was a span of 5 bases. CDR3 size: 12 residues. The V gene's germline CDR1 is SEHNR and CDR2 FQNEAQ (reference sequence). Full variable domain (outside the CDR3, taken from reference TRBV7-9 and TRBJ2-5): DTGVSQNPRHKITKRGQNVTFRCDPISEHNRLYWYRQTLGQGPEFLTYFQNEAQLEKSRLLSDRFSAERPKGSFSTLEIQRTEQGDSAMYLCASSLGRETQYFGPGTRLLVL.

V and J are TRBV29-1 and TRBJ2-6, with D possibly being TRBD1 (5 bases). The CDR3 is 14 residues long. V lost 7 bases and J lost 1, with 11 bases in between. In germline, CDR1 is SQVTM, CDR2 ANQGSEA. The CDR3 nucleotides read TGCAGCGCCCAAGGGGCATCTGGGGCCAACGTCCTGACTTTC. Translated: CSAQGASGANVLTF.

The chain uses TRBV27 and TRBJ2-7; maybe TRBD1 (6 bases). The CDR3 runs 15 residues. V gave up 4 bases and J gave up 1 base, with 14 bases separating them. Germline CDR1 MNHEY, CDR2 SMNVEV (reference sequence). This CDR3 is CASSSTPGVSYEQYF. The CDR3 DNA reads TGTGCCAGCAGTTCCACCCCAGGGGTTTCCTACGAGCAGTACTTC.

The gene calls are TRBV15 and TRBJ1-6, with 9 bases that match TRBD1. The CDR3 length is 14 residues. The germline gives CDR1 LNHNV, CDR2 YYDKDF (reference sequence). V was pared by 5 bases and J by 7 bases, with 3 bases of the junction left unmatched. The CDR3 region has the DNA TGTGCCACCAGCGCGACAGGGGGGAATTCACCCCTCCACTTT. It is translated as CATSATGGNSPLHF.

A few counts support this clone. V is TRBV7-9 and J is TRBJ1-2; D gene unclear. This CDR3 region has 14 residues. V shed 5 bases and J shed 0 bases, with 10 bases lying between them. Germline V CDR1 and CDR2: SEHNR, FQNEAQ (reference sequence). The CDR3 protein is CASSPQGANYGYTF. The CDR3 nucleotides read TGTGCCAGCAGCCCTCAAGGAGCTAACTATGGCTACACCTTC.

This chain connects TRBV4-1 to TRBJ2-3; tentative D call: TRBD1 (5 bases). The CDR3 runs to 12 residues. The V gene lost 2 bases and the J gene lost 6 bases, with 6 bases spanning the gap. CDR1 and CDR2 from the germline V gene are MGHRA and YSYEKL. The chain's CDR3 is CASSQRGDTQYF. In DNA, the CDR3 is TGCGCCAGCAGCCAAAGGGGCGATACGCAGTATTTT.

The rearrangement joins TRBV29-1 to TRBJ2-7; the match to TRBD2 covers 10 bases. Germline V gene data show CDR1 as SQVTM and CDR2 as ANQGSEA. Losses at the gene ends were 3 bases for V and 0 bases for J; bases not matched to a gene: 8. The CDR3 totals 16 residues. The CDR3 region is CSVEVSGGPSSYEQYF. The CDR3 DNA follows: TGCAGCGTTGAGGTTAGCGGGGGGCCGAGCTCCTACGAGCAGTACTTC.

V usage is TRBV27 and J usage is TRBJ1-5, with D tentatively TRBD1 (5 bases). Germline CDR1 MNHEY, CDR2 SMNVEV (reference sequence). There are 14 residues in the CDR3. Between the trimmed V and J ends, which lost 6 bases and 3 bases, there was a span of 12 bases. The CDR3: CASSQGGYNQPQHF. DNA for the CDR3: TGTGCCAGCAGCCAGGGAGGGTACAATCAGCCCCAGCATTTT.

CDR3: CAWDPYGGMNTEAFF. Written as DNA, the CDR3 is TGTGCCTGGGATCCTTATGGAGGAATGAACACTGAAGCTTTCTTT. The chain uses TRBV30 and TRBJ1-1; unclear D gene. Trimming cost V 5 bases and J 0 bases, with 16 bases left between them. CDR1 and CDR2 from the germline V gene are GTSNPN and SVGIG (reference sequence). CDR3 length: 15 amino acids.

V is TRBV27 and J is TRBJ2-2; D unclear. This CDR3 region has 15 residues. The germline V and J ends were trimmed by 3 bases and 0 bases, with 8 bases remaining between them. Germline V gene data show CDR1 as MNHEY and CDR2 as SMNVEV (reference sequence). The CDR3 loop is CASSFTVSNTGELFF. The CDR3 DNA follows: TGTGCCAGCAGTTTTACAGTATCGAACACCGGGGAGCTGTTTTTT.

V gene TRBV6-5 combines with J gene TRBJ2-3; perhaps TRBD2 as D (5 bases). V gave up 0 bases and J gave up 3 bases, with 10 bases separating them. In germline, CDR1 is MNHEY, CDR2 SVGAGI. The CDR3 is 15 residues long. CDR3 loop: CASSYSRPGTDTQYF. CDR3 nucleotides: TGTGCCAGCAGTTACTCGCGGCCGGGGACAGATACGCAGTATTTT.

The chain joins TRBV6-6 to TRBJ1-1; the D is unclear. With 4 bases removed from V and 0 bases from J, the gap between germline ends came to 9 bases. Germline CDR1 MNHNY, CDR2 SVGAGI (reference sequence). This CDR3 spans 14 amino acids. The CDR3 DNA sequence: TGTGCCAGCAGTTCAACCTTGATGAACACTGAAGCTTTCTTT. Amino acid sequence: CASSSTLMNTEAFF.

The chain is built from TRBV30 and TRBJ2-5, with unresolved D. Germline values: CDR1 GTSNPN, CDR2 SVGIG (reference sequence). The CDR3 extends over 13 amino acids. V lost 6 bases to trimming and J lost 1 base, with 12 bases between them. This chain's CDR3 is CACLGWSQETQYF. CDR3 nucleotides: TGTGCCTGTCTAGGATGGAGCCAAGAGACCCAGTACTTC.

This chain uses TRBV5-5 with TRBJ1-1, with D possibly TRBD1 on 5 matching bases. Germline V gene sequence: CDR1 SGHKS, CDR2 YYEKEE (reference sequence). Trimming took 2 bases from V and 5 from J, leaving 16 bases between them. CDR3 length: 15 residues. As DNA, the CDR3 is TGTGCCAGCAGCTTTAGTCTCGGGGGGAGGACTGAAGCTTTCTTT. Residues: CASSFSLGGRTEAFF.

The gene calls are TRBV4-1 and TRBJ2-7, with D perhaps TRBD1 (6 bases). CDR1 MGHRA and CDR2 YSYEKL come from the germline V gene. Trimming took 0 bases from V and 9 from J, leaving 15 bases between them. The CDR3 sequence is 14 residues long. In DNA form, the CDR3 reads TGCGCCAGCAGCCAAGACCTTCAGCTGACAGGGCAGTACTTC. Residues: CASSQDLQLTGQYF.

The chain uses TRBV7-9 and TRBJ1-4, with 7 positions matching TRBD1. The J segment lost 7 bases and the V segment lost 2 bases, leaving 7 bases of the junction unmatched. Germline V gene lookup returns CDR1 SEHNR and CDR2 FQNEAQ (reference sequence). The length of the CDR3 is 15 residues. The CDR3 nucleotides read TGTGCCAGCAGCTTACAGACAGGGAGTGGTGAAAAACTGTTTTTT. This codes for CASSLQTGSGEKLFF.

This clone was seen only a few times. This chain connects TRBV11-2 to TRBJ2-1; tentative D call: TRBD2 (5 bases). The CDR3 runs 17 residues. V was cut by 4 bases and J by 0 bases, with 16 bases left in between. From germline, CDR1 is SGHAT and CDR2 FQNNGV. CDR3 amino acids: CASSWPRLGSSYNEQFF. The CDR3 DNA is TGTGCCAGCAGCTGGCCCCGGCTGGGGAGCTCCTACAATGAGCAGTTCTTC.

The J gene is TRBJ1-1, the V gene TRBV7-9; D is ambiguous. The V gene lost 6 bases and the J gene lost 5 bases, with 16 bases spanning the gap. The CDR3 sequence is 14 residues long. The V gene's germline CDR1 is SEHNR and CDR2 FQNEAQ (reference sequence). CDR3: CASSLSREITEAFF. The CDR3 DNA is TGTGCCAGCAGTCTCTCTCGGGAAATAACTGAAGCTTTCTTT. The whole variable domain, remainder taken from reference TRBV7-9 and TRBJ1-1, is DTGVSQNPRHKITKRGQNVTFRCDPISEHNRLYWYRQTLGQGPEFLTYFQNEAQLEKSRLLSDRFSAERPKGSFSTLEIQRTEQGDSAMYLCASSLSREITEAFFGQGTRLTVV.

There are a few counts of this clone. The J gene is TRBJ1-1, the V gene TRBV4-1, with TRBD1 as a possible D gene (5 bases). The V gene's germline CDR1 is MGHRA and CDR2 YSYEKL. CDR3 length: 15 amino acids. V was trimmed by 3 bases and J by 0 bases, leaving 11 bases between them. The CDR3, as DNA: TGCGCCAGCAGCCAGGGGAACAGGATGAACACTGAAGCTTTCTTT. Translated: CASSQGNRMNTEAFF.

This chain's CDR3 is CASSLGGSPSYGYTF. CDR3 DNA: TGTGCCAGCAGTTTAGGGGGCAGCCCTTCCTATGGCTACACCTTC. The genes are TRBV27 and TRBJ1-2; D is possibly TRBD1 (6 bases). Germline V gene sequence: CDR1 MNHEY, CDR2 SMNVEV (reference sequence). The CDR3 spans 15 residues. V lost 2 bases, J lost 4 bases, and 14 bases lay in between.

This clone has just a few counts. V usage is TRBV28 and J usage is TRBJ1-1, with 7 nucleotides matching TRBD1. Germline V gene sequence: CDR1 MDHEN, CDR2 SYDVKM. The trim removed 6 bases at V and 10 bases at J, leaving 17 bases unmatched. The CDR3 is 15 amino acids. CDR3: CASRYLGEGGAGAFF. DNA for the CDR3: TGTGCCAGCAGGTACCTGGGTGAAGGGGGCGCCGGAGCTTTCTTT.

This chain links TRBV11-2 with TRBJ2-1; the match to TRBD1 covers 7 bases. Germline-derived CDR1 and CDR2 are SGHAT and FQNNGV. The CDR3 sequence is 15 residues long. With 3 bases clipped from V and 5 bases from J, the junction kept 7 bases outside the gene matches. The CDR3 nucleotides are TGTGCCAGCAGCTTCATCTCTGACAGGGACAATGAGCAGTTCTTC. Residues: CASSFISDRDNEQFF.

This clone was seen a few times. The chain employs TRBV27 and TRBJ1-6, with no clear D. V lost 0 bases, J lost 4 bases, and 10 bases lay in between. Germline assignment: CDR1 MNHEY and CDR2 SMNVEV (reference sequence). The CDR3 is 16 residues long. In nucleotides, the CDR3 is TGTGCCAGCAGTTTATCTACACCTCATTATAATTCACCCCTCCACTTT. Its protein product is CASSLSTPHYNSPLHF.

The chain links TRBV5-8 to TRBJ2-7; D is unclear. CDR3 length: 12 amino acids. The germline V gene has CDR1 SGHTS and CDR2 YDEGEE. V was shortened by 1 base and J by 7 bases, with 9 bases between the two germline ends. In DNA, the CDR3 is TGTGCCAGCAGCTTGCTTATCTTGGAGCAGTACTTC. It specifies CASSLLILEQYF.